This T cell receptor (beta chain) was sequenced in a study of T-cell reconstitution after alpha-beta-depleted transplantation in children (dated by TCRdb to the mid-2010s). Notes on the research overall: Using TCR repertoire profiling, the study quantitatively followed how T-cell immune reconstitution unfolded in children after TCRalphabeta/CD19-depleted allogeneic hematopoietic cell transplantation. On the study overall, not on this receptor specifically: Hyperexpanded clone frequencies declined over subsequent months; after one year, T-cell counts and TCRbeta diversity were mostly attributed to newly produced T cells. The high TCRbeta diversity at day 60 in some patients was ascribed to recipient T cells and intrathymic progenitors that had survived conditioning. Apparently early alphabetaT-cell count recovery about two months after transplant reportedly relied on only several hundred rapidly expanded clones derived from non-depleted graft cells.

Between the V and J ends, shortened by 3 bases and 4 bases respectively, the junction contains 13 bases. The germline V gene gives CDR1 as LGHNA and CDR2 as YSLEER. The CDR3 contains 14 residues, cysteine and phenylalanine counted. This entry keeps only the CDR3 DNA: 42 bases, framed from base 1. The sample's treatment or condition, from its label and the paper: allogeneic hematopoietic cell transplantation with graft depleted of TCRalphabeta T cells and CD19 B cells. The transplant recipients were children given TCRalphabeta/CD19-depleted allogeneic hematopoietic cell grafts. Receptors were amplified or captured by PCR. The sequencer was an Illumina HiSeq 2500. TCR library preparation used molecular barcoding, with unique molecular identifiers applied to normalize quantification of the TCRbeta repertoire. TCRdb redid the processing of the public reads, applying fastp at Q25 and MiXCR, and retained in-frame beta chains. Duplicate CDR3 protein sequences are folded into a single record with the most common DNA and genes. This sample lists 240,000 or so distinct CDR3 sequences; 7.5% to 9.5% were detected once. Under 8% of the sample comes from the top ten.

This clonotype was picked up many times. No cognate antigen has been identified for it. Base qualities are missing; no much larger clone stands one base away. The specimen was PBMCs, mostly from graft donor cells, collected 180 days after TCRalphabeta/CD19-depleted stem cell transplant. Recombination linked TRBV4-3 to TRBJ2-7; perhaps TRBD2 is the D gene, with 6 bases matching. This TCR derives from a male patient aged 5 to 17 who had a stem cell transplant for acute lymphoblastic leukemia, so the T cells may come from the graft donor. The CDR3 loop reads CASSHGRGLYEQYF. The bases are TGCGCCAGCAGCCACGGGAGAGGACTTTACGAGCAGTACTTC.